A single sample is the source of the 18 T cell receptor beta chains below, sequenced in a study of blood T cell repertoires in COVID-19. Measured with immunoSEQ multiplex PCR; TCRdb has only the in-frame clones, and not every one. The repertoire holds 70,000 or so clones, with about 89% as singletons. Sequencing was carried out using peripheral blood. Receptors were obtained from a woman aged 55-69 years with acute or convalescent COVID-19.

The V and J genes are TRBV5-8 and TRBJ2-5; 9 bases agree with TRBD2. Per the germline V gene, CDR1 is SGHTS and CDR2 is YDEGEE. The CDR3 contains 14 residues. V lost 4 bases, J lost 1 base, and 2 bases stayed unmatched. CDR3 nucleotide sequence: TGTGCCAGCAGCCTAGCGGGGCTCCAAGAGACCCAGTACTTC. Translating it yields CASSLAGLQETQYF.

This clone was detected ten times or more. The chain links TRBV4-2 to TRBJ2-5; 11 nucleotides align to TRBD2. The length of the CDR3 is 17 residues. Germline CDR1 LGHNA, CDR2 YNFKEQ. With 4 bases clipped from V and 6 bases from J, the junction kept 13 bases outside the gene matches. This CDR3 reads CASSLEESSGGAKTQYF. For the CDR3, the DNA is TGTGCCAGCAGCCTTGAAGAGAGTAGCGGGGGGGCAAAGACCCAGTACTTC.

The CDR3 sequence is CASSMPGIYEQYF. The CDR3 DNA sequence: TGTGCCAGCAGCATGCCAGGGATTTACGAGCAGTACTTC. The V gene is TRBV2, the J gene TRBJ2-7; D is perhaps TRBD1 (5 bases). Trimming stripped 6 bases from V and 4 bases from J, with 13 bases between. The CDR3 is made up of 13 amino acids. Per germline, CDR1 SNHLY and CDR2 FYNNEI.

This clone was counted once. The CDR3, as DNA: TGTGCCAGTAGTTCCCTTCGAGCGGGGGGGCCAGATACGCAGTATTTT. Its translation is CASSSLRAGGPDTQYF. The rearrangement joins TRBV19 to TRBJ2-3, with 10 nucleotides matching TRBD2. CDR3 length equals 16 residues. The ends lost 5 bases at V and 4 bases at J; junction bases unmatched: 9. Germline V gene data show CDR1 as LNHDA and CDR2 as SQIVND (reference sequence).

The CDR3 DNA follows: TGTGCCAGCAGCTTAGAGGTGGACAGGGCGTTCTTC. It specifies CASSLEVDRAFF. The chain carries TRBV7-9 and TRBJ2-1, with TRBD1 matching over 8 bases. The J segment lost 15 bases and the V segment lost 1 base, leaving 5 bases of the junction unmatched. The CDR3 covers 12 residues. Germline V gene sequence: CDR1 SEHNR, CDR2 FQNEAQ (reference sequence).

The chain uses TRBV9 and TRBJ2-7; D unclear. The CDR3 length is 14 residues. Per germline, CDR1 SGDLS and CDR2 YYNGEE. Trimming left V 0 bases short and J 3 bases short, with 10 bases between. The CDR3 is CASSVGMALYEQYF. The DNA for the CDR3 is TGTGCCAGCAGCGTAGGTATGGCCCTCTACGAGCAGTACTTC.

DNA for the CDR3: TGTGCCAGCAGCATTACTAGCATGGAGACCCAGTACTTC. It is translated as CASSITSMETQYF. The rearrangement joins TRBV7-8 to TRBJ2-5; possibly TRBD2 for D (6 bases). The CDR3 is 13 amino acids. Trimming removed 5 bases at V and 5 bases at J, with 12 bases between. From germline, CDR1 is SGHVS and CDR2 FQNEAQ.

The CDR3 spells CASSLSGGPNTGELFF. CDR3 nucleotides: TGCGCCAGCAGCTTGTCGGGGGGGCCGAACACCGGGGAGCTGTTTTTT. The chain employs TRBV5-1 and TRBJ2-2; 8 bases agree with TRBD2. Unmatched junction bases numbered 2, after V lost 1 base and J lost 0 bases. The CDR3 contains 16 residues. Germline CDR1 SGHRS, CDR2 YFSETQ.

This CDR3 is CASRAQETQYF. The DNA of the CDR3 is TGCGCCAGCAGAGCACAAGAGACCCAGTACTTC. This sequence joins TRBV5-1 and TRBJ2-5; D gene ambiguous. Trimming pared 5 bases from V and 2 bases from J, leaving 4 bases between. Germline CDR1 SGHRS, CDR2 YFSETQ. The CDR3 extends over 11 amino acids.

The chain joins TRBV30 to TRBJ1-2, with 9 bases aligning to TRBD1. Germline loops: CDR1 GTSNPN, CDR2 SVGIG (reference sequence). The CDR3 sequence is 14 residues long. The V gene end was trimmed by 5 bases and the J gene end by 4 bases; junction bases not matched to a gene: 8. CDR3 in DNA: TGTGCCTGGGGCCTGACAGGGGGTGTCTATGGCTACACCTTC. This codes for CAWGLTGGVYGYTF.

The V and J genes are TRBV6-2 or TRBV6-3 and TRBJ2-5, with D unresolved. In germline, CDR1 is MNHEY, CDR2 SVGEGT. The CDR3 runs 14 residues. The V and J ends lost 5 bases and 3 bases respectively, with 13 bases between them. The CDR3 nucleotides read TGTGCCAGCAGTCCCTCGAGAACAGAAGAGACCCAGTACTTC. Amino acid sequence: CASSPSRTEETQYF.

V gene TRBV28 combines with J gene TRBJ1-3, with a weak D call TRBD1 (5 bases). The length of the CDR3 is 14 residues. Looked up from germline, CDR1 is MDHEN and CDR2 is SYDVKM. The germline V and J ends were trimmed by 6 bases and 4 bases, with 13 bases remaining between them. CDR3 protein: CASRPRVTGNTIYF. CDR3 nucleotide sequence: TGTGCCAGCAGACCCAGGGTGACAGGAAACACCATATATTTT.

The chain carries TRBV5-1 and TRBJ2-1; 7 bases agree with TRBD1. Germline loops: CDR1 SGHRS, CDR2 YFSETQ. This CDR3 comprises 15 residues. The J segment lost 8 bases and the V segment lost 2 bases, leaving 10 bases of the junction unmatched. For the CDR3, the DNA is TGCGCCAGCAGCTTTGGTACAGGGGCGCCCTATGAGCAGTTCTTC. Translated, it gives CASSFGTGAPYEQFF.

The chain links TRBV15 to TRBJ2-7; TRBD1 aligns across 8 bases. Looked up from germline, CDR1 is LNHNV and CDR2 is YYDKDF (reference sequence). V dropped 1 base and J dropped 3; count of bases not matched to a gene: 5. This CDR3 comprises 15 residues. This chain's CDR3 is CATSRGGTGIYEQYF. CDR3 DNA sequence: TGTGCCACCAGCAGAGGGGGGACAGGAATCTACGAGCAGTACTTC.

This chain uses TRBV15 with TRBJ1-2, with 7 bases matching TRBD1. The CDR3 totals 14 residues. The V gene end was trimmed by 4 bases and the J gene end by 7 bases; junction bases not matched to a gene: 9. Germline CDR1 and CDR2: LNHNV and YYDKDF (reference sequence). Here the CDR3 reads CATSNITGAGGYTF. The CDR3 DNA reads TGTGCCACCAGCAACATTACAGGGGCCGGTGGCTACACCTTC.

The chain is built from TRBV19 and TRBJ2-1; D might be TRBD2 (5 bases). Germline CDR1 LNHDA, CDR2 SQIVND (reference sequence). V dropped 7 bases and J dropped 7 bases, with 8 bases sitting between them. The CDR3 is 11 amino acids. In nucleotides, the CDR3 is TGTGCCAGTATGCGCGGGAATGAGCAGTTCTTC. This codes for CASMRGNEQFF. Full variable domain (outside the CDR3, taken from reference TRBV19 and TRBJ2-1): DGGITQSPKYLFRKEGQNVTLSCEQNLNHDAMYWYRQDPGQGLRLIYYSQIVNDFQKGDIAEGYSVSREKKESFPLTVTSAQKNPTAFYLCASMRGNEQFFGPGTRLTVL.

The chain is built from TRBV2 and TRBJ2-2, with TRBD2 as a possible D gene (5 bases). The germline V and J ends were trimmed by 2 bases and 0 bases, with 7 bases remaining between them. The length of the CDR3 is 15 residues. CDR1 and CDR2 from the germline V gene are SNHLY and FYNNEI. The CDR3 region is CASSERETNTGELFF. The DNA of the CDR3 is TGTGCCAGCAGTGAACGGGAAACGAACACCGGGGAGCTGTTTTTT.

The gene calls are TRBV11-3 and TRBJ2-7; TRBD2 is a possible D gene (6 bases). The germline V gene has CDR1 SGHNT and CDR2 YENEEA. The CDR3 loop spans 13 amino acids. Trimming shortened V by 1 base and J by 6 bases, and 10 bases separated the two germline ends. As DNA, the CDR3 is TGTGCCAGCAGCTTAGGGGCGGGGCGCGAGCAGTACTTC. Amino acid sequence: CASSLGAGREQYF. The full variable domain, rest sourced from reference TRBV11-3 and TRBJ2-7, is EAGVVQSPRYKIIEKKQPVAFWCNPISGHNTLYWYLQNLGQGPELLIRYENEEAVDDSQLPKDRFSAERLKGVDSTLKIQPAELGDSAVYLCASSLGAGREQYFGPGTRLTVT.